These 32 T cell receptor beta chains were all obtained from the same sample, sequenced in a study of OX40 agonist ivuxolimab in advanced cancers. Data came from immunoSEQ multiplex PCR; TCRdb stores just in-frame clones and leaves some out. The sample gives 20,000 to 30,000 clones, roughly 88% of which show up once; 49% is in the top ten. Sequences were derived from CD4+ or CD8+ T cells sorted from blood, sampled in a trial of the OX40 agonist ivuxolimab. The source of these receptors is an adult with an advanced solid tumor such as melanoma, head and neck, liver or kidney cancer.

V gene TRBV7-2 combines with J gene TRBJ2-5; perhaps D is TRBD1 or TRBD2 (6 bases each). V was trimmed by 1 base and J by 5 bases, leaving 11 bases between them. The CDR3 covers 14 residues. Germline CDR1 and CDR2: SGHTA and FQGNSA. CDR3 residues: CASSLDVGGETQYF. The CDR3 nucleotides are TGTGCCAGCAGCTTAGATGTGGGGGGCGAGACCCAGTACTTC.

The gene calls are TRBV6-6 and TRBJ2-4; 9 bases line up with TRBD2. The germline V gene encodes CDR1 MNHNY and CDR2 SVGAGI (reference sequence). With 6 bases clipped from V and 12 bases from J, the junction kept 3 bases outside the gene matches. The CDR3 length is 11 residues. Written as DNA, the CDR3 is TGTGCCAGCAGCTCGGGACTAGCTCAGTACTTC. Translating gives CASSSGLAQYF.

The DNA for the CDR3 is TGTGCCAGCAGCGTTGGGGATAGCACAGATACGCAGTATTTT. Protein sequence: CASSVGDSTDTQYF. The genes are TRBV7-8 and TRBJ2-3; no clear D. The CDR3 extends over 14 amino acids. Trimming removed 5 bases at V and 0 bases at J, with 9 bases between. Germline V CDR1 and CDR2: SGHVS, FQNEAQ.

The rearrangement uses TRBV7-9 and TRBJ2-2; TRBD1 agrees at 7 bases. The CDR3 sequence is 17 residues long. Looked up from germline, CDR1 is SEHNR and CDR2 is FQNEAQ (reference sequence). With V trimmed by 5 bases and J by 4 bases, 13 bases remained unmatched. The CDR3, as DNA: TGTGCCAGCAGCGCAGGGGGATGGCGGTTTCTCACCGGGGAGCTGTTTTTT. Protein: CASSAGGWRFLTGELFF.

This clone has a handful of counts. The genes are TRBV7-9 and TRBJ1-2, with 8 bases identical to TRBD1. CDR1 is SEHNR, CDR2 FQNEAQ, per germline (reference sequence). This CDR3 has 14 residues. V shed 3 bases, J shed 5 bases, and the junction held 5 bases outside the gene matches. The CDR3 spells CASSFSRQGYGYTF. In DNA, the CDR3 is TGTGCCAGCAGCTTTAGCAGACAGGGGTATGGCTACACCTTC.

The chain employs TRBV11-2 and TRBJ1-4; TRBD1 matches at 8 bases. The ends lost 5 bases at V and 7 bases at J; junction bases unmatched: 6. The CDR3 has 14 residues. The germline gives CDR1 SGHAT, CDR2 FQNNGV. The CDR3 spells CASSPQGGSEKLFF. CDR3 DNA sequence: TGTGCCAGCAGCCCACAGGGGGGAAGTGAAAAACTGTTTTTT.

V and J are TRBV5-1 and TRBJ2-1; D may be TRBD1 or TRBD2 (5 bases each). This CDR3 contains 14 residues. Germline loops: CDR1 SGHRS, CDR2 YFSETQ. The V end was cut by 4 bases, the J end by 3 bases, with 11 bases between. CDR3 protein: CASSAGAGYNEQFF. For the CDR3, the DNA is TGCGCCAGCAGCGCCGGGGCAGGCTACAATGAGCAGTTCTTC.

This chain links TRBV10-2 with TRBJ1-3; no reliable D call. The V end lost 2 bases, the J end lost 12 bases, and 8 bases lay between the germline ends. The germline gives CDR1 WSHSY, CDR2 SAAADI. CDR3 length: 11 amino acids. CDR3 residues: CASSEGAGIYF. The DNA for the CDR3 is TGCGCCAGCAGTGAGGGTGCCGGCATATATTTT.

J is TRBJ2-7 and V is TRBV6-1, with a weak D call TRBD2 (6 bases). The CDR3 length is 14 residues. Germline lookup yields CDR1 MNHNS and CDR2 SASEGT. V lost 1 base and J lost 4, with 11 bases in between. The CDR3 DNA reads TGTGCCAGCAGTGAAGTTGGTAGCGGTTACGAGCAGTACTTC. Translating it yields CASSEVGSGYEQYF.

The V and J genes are TRBV2 and TRBJ1-2; D is uncertain. The CDR3 sequence is 13 residues long. Per germline, CDR1 SNHLY and CDR2 FYNNEI. Trimming shortened V by 1 base and J by 4 bases, and 7 bases separated the two germline ends. CDR3 sequence: CASSEEGGYGYTF. The DNA for the CDR3 is TGTGCCAGCAGTGAAGAGGGCGGCTATGGCTACACCTTC.

The CDR3 sequence: CASSHTGELFF. The CDR3 DNA is TGTGCCAGCAGCCACACCGGGGAGCTGTTTTTT. The chain carries TRBV14 and TRBJ2-2; D is uncertain. This CDR3 region has 11 residues. Germline lookup yields CDR1 SGHDN and CDR2 FVKESK. V gave up 3 bases and J gave up 4 bases, with 0 bases separating them. Combining the CDR3 with reference TRBV14 and TRBJ2-2 gives the whole variable domain EAGVTQFPSHSVIEKGQTVTLRCDPISGHDNLYWYRRVMGKEIKFLLHFVKESKQDESGMPNNRFLAERTGGTYSTLKVQPAELEDSGVYFCASSHTGELFFGEGSRLTVL.

This chain connects TRBV19 to TRBJ1-2; D gene ambiguous. This CDR3 is built from 13 residues. The V gene's germline CDR1 is LNHDA and CDR2 SQIVND (reference sequence). Trimming stripped 2 bases from V and 6 bases from J, with 10 bases between. As DNA, the CDR3 is TGTGCCAGTAGTATAATTGGCGGGGATGGCTACACCTTC. Translated: CASSIIGGDGYTF.

The chain joins TRBV10-1 to TRBJ2-3; D is uncertain. Germline loops: CDR1 WNHNN, CDR2 SYGVQD (reference sequence). V was trimmed by 2 bases and J by 6 bases, leaving 6 bases between them. CDR3 size: 12 residues. The CDR3 DNA sequence: TGCGCCAGCAGTGAGGATACTGATACGCAGTATTTT. Translating it yields CASSEDTDTQYF.

The chain has TRBV11-3 and TRBJ2-1, with D possibly TRBD2 on 6 matching bases. V was trimmed by 3 bases and J by 10 bases, leaving 16 bases between them. The CDR3 has 14 residues. Germline-derived CDR1 and CDR2 are SGHNT and YENEEA. CDR3 region: CASSFLSEGGEQFF. CDR3 sequence (DNA): TGTGCCAGCAGCTTTCTGAGCGAAGGAGGGGAGCAGTTCTTC.

This sequence joins TRBV28 and TRBJ2-3; TRBD2 matches at 14 bases. Germline CDR1 is MDHEN and CDR2 is SYDVKM. The length of the CDR3 is 16 residues. V shed 5 bases, J shed 4 bases, and the junction held 5 bases outside the gene matches. CDR3 residues: CASSDPGLAGADTQYF. DNA for the CDR3: TGTGCCAGCAGTGACCCGGGACTAGCGGGAGCAGATACGCAGTATTTT.

This chain uses TRBV5-1 with TRBJ2-2, with 13 positions matching TRBD2. The CDR3 spans 18 residues. V dropped 4 bases and J dropped 5; count of bases not matched to a gene: 11. The germline CDR1 and CDR2 sequences are SGHRS and YFSETQ. CDR3 protein: CASSLPLAGGPGTGELFF. DNA of the CDR3: TGCGCCAGCAGCCTACCACTAGCGGGAGGGCCTGGGACCGGGGAGCTGTTTTTT.

The rearrangement joins TRBV5-5 to TRBJ1-3; D possibly corresponds to TRBD1 (5 bases). V was shortened by 4 bases and J by 0 bases, with 11 bases between the two germline ends. Germline V gives CDR1 SGHKS, CDR2 YYEKEE (reference sequence). CDR3 length: 15 residues. CDR3 in DNA: TGTGCCAGCAGCCTCGAAGGGGACTCTGGAAACACCATATATTTT. This codes for CASSLEGDSGNTIYF.

The V gene is TRBV19, the J gene TRBJ2-1; 12 bases are shared with TRBD2. The CDR3 is 14 amino acids. Germline CDR1 reads LNHDA; CDR2 reads SQIVND (reference sequence). With 8 bases clipped from V and 9 bases from J, the junction kept 8 bases outside the gene matches. CDR3 nucleotides: TGTGCCAGTTTTGGACTAGCGGGGAAAGGTGAGCAGTTCTTC. Translated: CASFGLAGKGEQFF.

The J gene is TRBJ1-2, the V gene TRBV28; D uncertain. The CDR3 sequence is 14 residues long. Germline values: CDR1 MDHEN, CDR2 SYDVKM. Trimming took off 11 bases at V and 0 bases at J, with 16 bases between the two ends. This CDR3 reads CALGGESPNYGYTF. The CDR3 DNA follows: TGTGCCCTAGGCGGGGAGTCCCCTAACTATGGCTACACCTTC.

This sequence joins TRBV28 and TRBJ1-3, with TRBD1 matching over 9 bases. This CDR3 spans 16 amino acids. CDR1 and CDR2 (germline): MDHEN, SYDVKM. The J segment lost 0 bases and the V segment lost 5 bases, leaving 5 bases of the junction unmatched. The CDR3 spells CASSDVGQGSGNTIYF. The CDR3 DNA reads as TGTGCCAGCAGTGATGTGGGACAGGGCTCTGGAAACACCATATATTTT.

The rearrangement uses TRBV27 and TRBJ1-4; possibly TRBD1 for D (6 bases). CDR3 length equals 16 residues. Germline CDR1 is MNHEY and CDR2 is SMNVEV (reference sequence). Trimming took off 6 bases at V and 4 bases at J, with 18 bases between the two ends. DNA for the CDR3: TGTGCCAGCAGCCCCAACCGGGACACGAGTAATGAAAAACTGTTTTTT. Its translation is CASSPNRDTSNEKLFF.

The DNA of the CDR3 is TGTGCCAGTAGTACCTCGGACGGAGCCTCGATGTTTTTT. Protein product: CASSTSDGASMFF. The chain recombines TRBV19 with TRBJ2-2; D is unclear. Looked up from germline, CDR1 is LNHDA and CDR2 is SQIVND (reference sequence). The CDR3 is 13 amino acids. The V end was cut by 4 bases, the J end by 15 bases, with 18 bases between.

Only a few counts were recorded for this clone. J is TRBJ2-2 and V is TRBV7-8; D remains unclear. The CDR3 covers 10 residues. Germline-derived CDR1 and CDR2 are SGHVS and FQNEAQ. V gave up 6 bases and J gave up 8 bases, with 4 bases separating them. CDR3 DNA sequence: TGTGCCAGCAGGGGTGGGGAGCTGTTTTTT. Amino acids: CASRGGELFF.

The chain joins TRBV5-1 to TRBJ2-5; 7 bases are a match to TRBD1. Germline V gene sequence: CDR1 SGHRS, CDR2 YFSETQ. CDR3 length: 13 amino acids. Unmatched junction bases numbered 5, after V lost 4 bases and J lost 5 bases. The CDR3 DNA reads as TGCGCCAGCAGCCTCACAGGGGTGGAGACCCAGTACTTC. This codes for CASSLTGVETQYF.

The rearrangement links TRBV25-1 to TRBJ2-1; 7 nucleotides align to TRBD2. Germline CDR1 and CDR2: MGHDK and SYGVNS. CDR3 length equals 18 residues. V trimming: 2 bases; J trimming: 2 bases; junction bases outside the gene matches: 12. CDR3 DNA sequence: TGTGCCAGCAGTGAAGTATCTTATGGCGGGAGAACCTACAATGAGCAGTTCTTC. Amino acids: CASSEVSYGGRTYNEQFF.

The V gene is TRBV6-1, the J gene TRBJ2-7; D uncertain. This CDR3 is built from 17 residues. Trimming removed 2 bases at V and 1 base at J, with 18 bases between. Germline assignment: CDR1 MNHNS and CDR2 SASEGT. CDR3 in amino acids: CASSELLRLTPSYEQYF. The CDR3 region has the DNA TGTGCCAGCAGTGAACTGCTTAGACTCACCCCTTCCTACGAGCAGTACTTC.

In DNA, the CDR3 is TGTGCCAGCAGCTCCGATAGCTCTGGGGCCAACGTCCTGACTTTC. This encodes CASSSDSSGANVLTF. The chain couples TRBV7-2 to TRBJ2-6; D is undetermined. Germline CDR1 and CDR2: SGHTA and FQGNSA. V was clipped by 4 bases and J by 0 bases, with 7 bases between them. The CDR3 is made up of 15 amino acids.

This clone came up once. The chain carries TRBV7-2 and TRBJ1-2; possible D gene TRBD1, 6 bases. This CDR3 region has 14 residues. The V gene lost 5 bases and the J gene lost 4 bases, with 14 bases spanning the gap. Per germline, CDR1 SGHTA and CDR2 FQGNSA. DNA for the CDR3: TGTGCCAGCAGCACCCACAGGGATCTCTATGGCTACACCTTC. This translates into CASSTHRDLYGYTF.

This chain uses TRBV5-1 with TRBJ1-2, with D tentatively TRBD1 (5 bases). V dropped 0 bases and J dropped 3 bases, with 15 bases sitting between them. CDR3 size: 16 residues. Germline CDR1 is SGHRS and CDR2 is YFSETQ. The CDR3 loop is CASSLAQPPGDYGYTF. DNA of the CDR3: TGCGCCAGCAGCTTGGCCCAGCCGCCGGGGGACTATGGCTACACCTTC.

The chain combines TRBV2 with TRBJ2-1; D is perhaps TRBD2 (6 bases). The CDR3 has 11 residues. With 8 bases removed from V and 6 bases from J, the gap between germline ends came to 8 bases. The germline V gene encodes CDR1 SNHLY and CDR2 FYNNEI. The CDR3 region is CASSRGNEQFF. CDR3 sequence (DNA): TGTGCCAGCTCGCGGGGCAATGAGCAGTTCTTC.

The V call is TRBV29-1, the J call TRBJ2-7; TRBD2 is a possible D gene (5 bases). CDR3 length: 12 residues. V was shortened by 3 bases and J by 5 bases, with 11 bases between the two germline ends. Germline V gene data show CDR1 as SQVTM and CDR2 as ANQGSEA. For the CDR3, the DNA is TGCAGCGTTGAGGCACTAGGGAACGAGCAGTACTTC. Amino acids: CSVEALGNEQYF.

V usage is TRBV4-2 and J usage is TRBJ2-2; 8 bases agree with TRBD1. Germline V gene lookup returns CDR1 LGHNA and CDR2 YNFKEQ. V shed 4 bases, J shed 1 base, and the junction held 2 bases outside the gene matches. The CDR3 loop spans 15 amino acids. The CDR3 sequence is CASSPGTGNTGELFF. CDR3 DNA sequence: TGTGCCAGCAGCCCTGGGACAGGGAACACCGGGGAGCTGTTTTTT.